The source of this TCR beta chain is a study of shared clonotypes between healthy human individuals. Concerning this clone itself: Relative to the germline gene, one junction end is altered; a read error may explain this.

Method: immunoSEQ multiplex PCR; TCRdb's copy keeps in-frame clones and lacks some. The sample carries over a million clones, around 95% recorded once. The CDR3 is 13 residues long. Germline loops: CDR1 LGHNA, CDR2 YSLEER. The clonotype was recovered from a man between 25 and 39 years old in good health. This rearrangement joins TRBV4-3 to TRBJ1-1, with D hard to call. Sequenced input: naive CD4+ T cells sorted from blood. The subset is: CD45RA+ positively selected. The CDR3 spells CASSQEGLNSAFF. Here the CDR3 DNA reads TGCGCCAGCAGTCAAGAAGGACTTAATTCGGCTTTCTTT.